This T cell receptor (beta chain) was documented in a study of cytomegalovirus exposure and HLA in healthy donors. The CDR3 totals 16 residues. The germline gives CDR1 KGHSH, CDR2 LQKENI. The ends lost 6 bases at V and 2 bases at J; junction bases unmatched: 9. PCR involved 60 Vbeta and 13 Jbeta primers. Assay: immunoSEQ multiplex PCR; the TCRdb copy retains only in-frame clones and omits some. The table includes over 200,000 clones, about 80% detected once. Sequenced sample: PBMCs. This TCR was recovered from a woman aged 55-75 years in good health and CMV-seropositive. The chain couples TRBV18 to TRBJ2-1; 8 bases are a match to TRBD1. The CDR3 protein is CASSQTRDRTYNEQFF. CDR3 sequence (DNA): TGTGCCAGCTCTCAAACCCGGGACAGGACCTACAATGAGCAGTTCTTC. The full variable domain, completed using reference TRBV18 and TRBJ2-1, is NAGVMQNPRHLVRRRGQEARLRCSPMKGHSHVYWYRQLPEEGLKFMVYLQKENIIDESGMPKERFSAEFPKEGPSILRIQQVVRGDSAAYFCASSQTRDRTYNEQFFGPGTRLTVL.